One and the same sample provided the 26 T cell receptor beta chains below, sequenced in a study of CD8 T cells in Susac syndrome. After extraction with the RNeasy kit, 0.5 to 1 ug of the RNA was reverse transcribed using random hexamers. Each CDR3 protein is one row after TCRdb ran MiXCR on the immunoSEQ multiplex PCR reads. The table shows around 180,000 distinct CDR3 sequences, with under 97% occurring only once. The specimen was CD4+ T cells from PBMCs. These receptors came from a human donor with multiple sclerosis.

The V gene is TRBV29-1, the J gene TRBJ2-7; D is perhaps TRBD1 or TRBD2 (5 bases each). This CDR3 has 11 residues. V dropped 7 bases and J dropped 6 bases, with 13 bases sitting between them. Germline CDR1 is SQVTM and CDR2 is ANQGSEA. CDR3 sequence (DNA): TGCAGCGCGAGGGACGGGATCGAGCAGTACTTC. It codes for CSARDGIEQYF.

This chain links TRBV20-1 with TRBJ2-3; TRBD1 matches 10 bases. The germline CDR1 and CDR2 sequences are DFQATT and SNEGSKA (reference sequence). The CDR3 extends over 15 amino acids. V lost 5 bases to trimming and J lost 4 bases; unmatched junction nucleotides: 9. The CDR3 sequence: CSASRTGGYADTQYF. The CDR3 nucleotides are TGCAGTGCTTCTCGGACAGGGGGATATGCAGATACGCAGTATTTT.

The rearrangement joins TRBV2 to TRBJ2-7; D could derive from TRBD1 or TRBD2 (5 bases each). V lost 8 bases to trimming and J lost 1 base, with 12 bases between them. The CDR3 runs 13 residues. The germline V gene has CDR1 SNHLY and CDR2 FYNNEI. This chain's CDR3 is CASGDGRSYEQYF. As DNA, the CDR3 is TGTGCCAGCGGGGACGGACGGTCCTACGAGCAGTACTTC.

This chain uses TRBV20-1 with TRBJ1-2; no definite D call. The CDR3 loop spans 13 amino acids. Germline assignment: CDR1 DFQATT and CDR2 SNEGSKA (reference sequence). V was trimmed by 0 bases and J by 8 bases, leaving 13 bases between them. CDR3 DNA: TGCAGTGCTAGAGATGTAGAGTTTCGGGGCTACACCTTC. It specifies CSARDVEFRGYTF.

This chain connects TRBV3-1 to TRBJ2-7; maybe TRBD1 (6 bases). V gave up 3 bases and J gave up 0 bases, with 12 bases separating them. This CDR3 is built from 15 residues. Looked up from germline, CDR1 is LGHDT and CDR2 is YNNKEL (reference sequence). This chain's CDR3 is CASSHHRETSYEQYF. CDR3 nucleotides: TGTGCCAGCAGCCACCACAGGGAGACCTCCTACGAGCAGTACTTC.

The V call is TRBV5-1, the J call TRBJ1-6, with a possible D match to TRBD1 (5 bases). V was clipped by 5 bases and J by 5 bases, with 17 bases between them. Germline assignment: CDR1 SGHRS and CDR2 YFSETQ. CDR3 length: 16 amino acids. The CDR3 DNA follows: TGCGCCAGCAGGGGGATCTGGGGGGAGCATAATTCACCCCTCCACTTT. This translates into CASRGIWGEHNSPLHF. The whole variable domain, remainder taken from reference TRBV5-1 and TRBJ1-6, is KAGVTQTPRYLIKTRGQQVTLSCSPISGHRSVSWYQQTPGQGLQFLFEYFSETQRNKGNFPGRFSGRQFSNSRSEMNVSTLELGDSALYLCASRGIWGEHNSPLHFGNGTRLTVT.

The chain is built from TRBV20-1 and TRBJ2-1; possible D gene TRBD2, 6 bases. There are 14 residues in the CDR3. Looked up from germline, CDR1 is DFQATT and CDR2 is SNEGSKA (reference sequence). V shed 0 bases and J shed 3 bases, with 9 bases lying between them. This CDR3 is CSARDGGVYNEQFF. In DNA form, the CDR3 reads TGCAGTGCTAGAGACGGGGGTGTCTACAATGAGCAGTTCTTC.

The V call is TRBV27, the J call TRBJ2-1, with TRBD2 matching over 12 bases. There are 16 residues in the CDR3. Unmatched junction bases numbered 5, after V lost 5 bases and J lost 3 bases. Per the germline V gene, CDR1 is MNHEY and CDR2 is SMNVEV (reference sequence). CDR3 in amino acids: CASSPSGGALYNEQFF. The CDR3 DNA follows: TGTGCCAGCAGTCCTAGCGGGGGGGCCCTCTACAATGAGCAGTTCTTC.

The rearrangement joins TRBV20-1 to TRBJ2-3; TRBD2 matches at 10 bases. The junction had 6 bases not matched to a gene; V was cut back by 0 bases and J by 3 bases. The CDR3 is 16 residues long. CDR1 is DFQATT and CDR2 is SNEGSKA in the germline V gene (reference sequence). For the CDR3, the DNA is TGCAGTGCTAGAGAATTACTAGCGGGGACAACAGATACGCAGTATTTT. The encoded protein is CSARELLAGTTDTQYF.

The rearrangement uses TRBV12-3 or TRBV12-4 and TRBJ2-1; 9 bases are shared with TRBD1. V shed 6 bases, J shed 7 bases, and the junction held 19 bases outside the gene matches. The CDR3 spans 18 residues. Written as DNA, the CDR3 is TGTGCCAGCAGATCCCGGGACAGGGAGGCAAGGCTGCGGAATGAGCAGTTCTTC. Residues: CASRSRDREARLRNEQFF.

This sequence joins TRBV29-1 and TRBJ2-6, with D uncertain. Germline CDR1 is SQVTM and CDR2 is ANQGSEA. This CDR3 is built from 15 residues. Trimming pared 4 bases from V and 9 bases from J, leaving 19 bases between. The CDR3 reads CSVVFLQSIGNVLTF. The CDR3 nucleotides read TGCAGCGTTGTTTTCCTACAGTCCATCGGCAACGTCCTGACTTTC.

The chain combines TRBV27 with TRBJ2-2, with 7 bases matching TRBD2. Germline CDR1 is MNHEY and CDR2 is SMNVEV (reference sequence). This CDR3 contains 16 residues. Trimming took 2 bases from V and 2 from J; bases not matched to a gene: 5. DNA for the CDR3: TGTGCCAGCAGTTTAGGGCGGGGGTATAACACCGGGGAGCTGTTTTTT. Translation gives CASSLGRGYNTGELFF.

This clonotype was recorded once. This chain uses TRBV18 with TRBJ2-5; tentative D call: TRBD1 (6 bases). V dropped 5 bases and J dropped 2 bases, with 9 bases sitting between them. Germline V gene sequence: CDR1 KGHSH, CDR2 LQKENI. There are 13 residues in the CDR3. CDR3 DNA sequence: TGTGCCAGCTCAGCAGGACAGCAAGAGACCCAGTACTTC. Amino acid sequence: CASSAGQQETQYF.

Here the CDR3 reads CASTFDRENYGYTF. The CDR3 DNA is TGTGCCAGCACTTTCGACAGGGAAAACTATGGCTACACCTTC. The chain recombines TRBV12-3 or TRBV12-4 with TRBJ1-2; TRBD1 matches 7 bases. The J segment lost 2 bases and the V segment lost 7 bases, leaving 7 bases of the junction unmatched. This CDR3 is built from 14 residues.

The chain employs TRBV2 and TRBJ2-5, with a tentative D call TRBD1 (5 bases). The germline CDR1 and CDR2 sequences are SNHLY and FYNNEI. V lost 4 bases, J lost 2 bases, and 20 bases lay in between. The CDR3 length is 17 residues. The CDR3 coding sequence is TGTGCCAGCAGTGGTGGGGCTTTTCGTTTATTACAAGAGACCCAGTACTTC. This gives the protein CASSGGAFRLLQETQYF.

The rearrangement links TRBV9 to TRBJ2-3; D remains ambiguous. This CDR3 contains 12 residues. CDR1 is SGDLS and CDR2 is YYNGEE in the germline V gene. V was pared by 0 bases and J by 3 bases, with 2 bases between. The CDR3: CASSVETDTQYF. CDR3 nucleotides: TGTGCCAGCAGCGTAGAGACAGATACGCAGTATTTT.

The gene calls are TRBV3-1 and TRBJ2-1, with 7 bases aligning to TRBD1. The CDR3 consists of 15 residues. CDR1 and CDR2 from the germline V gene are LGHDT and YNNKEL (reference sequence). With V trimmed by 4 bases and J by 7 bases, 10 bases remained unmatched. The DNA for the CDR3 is TGTGCCAGCAGCCTTACAGGGGTTGGGGAGAATGAGCAGTTCTTC. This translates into CASSLTGVGENEQFF.

The CDR3 DNA is TGTGCCTGGAGTGTGACCGTATTTTATAGCAATCAGCCCCAGCATTTT. Its protein product is CAWSVTVFYSNQPQHF. The chain links TRBV30 to TRBJ1-5; no definite D call. The CDR3 covers 16 residues. Germline V lookup: CDR1 GTSNPN, CDR2 SVGIG (reference sequence). V was trimmed by 0 bases and J by 0 bases, leaving 12 bases between them. The full variable domain, its missing parts supplied by reference TRBV30 and TRBJ1-5, is SQTIHQWPATLVQPVGSPLSLECTVEGTSNPNLYWYRQAAGRGLQLLFYSVGIGQISSEVPQNLSASRPQDRQFILSSKKLLLSDSGFYLCAWSVTVFYSNQPQHFGDGTRLSIL.

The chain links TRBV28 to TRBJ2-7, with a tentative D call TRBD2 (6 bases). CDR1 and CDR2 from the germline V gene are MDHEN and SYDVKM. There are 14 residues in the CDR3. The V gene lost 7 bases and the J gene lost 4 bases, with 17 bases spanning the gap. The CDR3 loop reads CASIIRGSSYEQYF. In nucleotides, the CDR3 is TGTGCCAGCATTATCCGGGGGAGCTCTTACGAGCAGTACTTC.

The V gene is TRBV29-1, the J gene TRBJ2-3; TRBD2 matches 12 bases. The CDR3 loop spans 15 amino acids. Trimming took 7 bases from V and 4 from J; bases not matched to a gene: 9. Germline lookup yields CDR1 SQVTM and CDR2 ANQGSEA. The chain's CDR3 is CSAISSGGDPDTQYF. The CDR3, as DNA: TGCAGCGCTATCTCTAGCGGGGGGGACCCAGATACGCAGTATTTT.

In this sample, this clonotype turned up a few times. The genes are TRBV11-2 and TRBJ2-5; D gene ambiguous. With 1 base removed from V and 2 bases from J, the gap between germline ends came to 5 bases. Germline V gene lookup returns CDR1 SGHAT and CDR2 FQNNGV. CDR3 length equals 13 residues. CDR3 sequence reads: CASSLVGQETQYF. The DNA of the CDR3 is TGTGCCAGCAGCTTAGTCGGACAAGAGACCCAGTACTTC.

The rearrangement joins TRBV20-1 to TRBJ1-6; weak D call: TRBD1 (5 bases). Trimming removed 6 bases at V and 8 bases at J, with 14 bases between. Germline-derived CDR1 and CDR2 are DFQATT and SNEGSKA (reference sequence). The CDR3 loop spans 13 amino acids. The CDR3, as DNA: TGCAGTGCCGCCGGGGGGTGGGATTCACCCCTCCACTTT. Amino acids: CSAAGGWDSPLHF.

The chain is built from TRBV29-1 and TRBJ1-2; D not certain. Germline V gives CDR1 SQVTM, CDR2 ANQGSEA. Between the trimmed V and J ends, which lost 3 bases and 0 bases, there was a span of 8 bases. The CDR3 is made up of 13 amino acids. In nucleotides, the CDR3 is TGCAGCGTTGACCCCGCTACTAACTATGGCTACACCTTC. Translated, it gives CSVDPATNYGYTF.

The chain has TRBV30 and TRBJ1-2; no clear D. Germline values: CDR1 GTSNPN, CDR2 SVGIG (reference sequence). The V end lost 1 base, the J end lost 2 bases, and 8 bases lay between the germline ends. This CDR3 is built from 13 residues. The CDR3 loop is CAWSAGRNYGYTF. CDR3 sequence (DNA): TGTGCCTGGAGTGCGGGGAGAAACTATGGCTACACCTTC. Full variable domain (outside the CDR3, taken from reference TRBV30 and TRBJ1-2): SQTIHQWPATLVQPVGSPLSLECTVEGTSNPNLYWYRQAAGRGLQLLFYSVGIGQISSEVPQNLSASRPQDRQFILSSKKLLLSDSGFYLCAWSAGRNYGYTFGSGTRLTVV.

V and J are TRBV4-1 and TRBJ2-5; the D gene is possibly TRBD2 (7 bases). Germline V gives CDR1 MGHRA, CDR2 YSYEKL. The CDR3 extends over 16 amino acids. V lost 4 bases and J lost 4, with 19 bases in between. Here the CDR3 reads CASSLPPGGRGETQYF. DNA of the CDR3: TGCGCCAGCAGCCTCCCCCCCGGGGGGCGGGGAGAGACCCAGTACTTC.

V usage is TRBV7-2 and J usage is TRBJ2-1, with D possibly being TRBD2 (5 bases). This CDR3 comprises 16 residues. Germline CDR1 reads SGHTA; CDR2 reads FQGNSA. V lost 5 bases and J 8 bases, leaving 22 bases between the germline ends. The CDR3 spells CASSPRSGLVPDEQFF. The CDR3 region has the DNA TGTGCCAGCAGCCCTCGGTCGGGGTTGGTTCCGGATGAGCAGTTCTTC.